What follows are 15 T cell receptor beta chains derived from one specimen sequenced in a study of blood T cell repertoires in COVID-19. Only in-frame clones appear in the TCRdb table, and some are missing; sequencing was by immunoSEQ multiplex PCR. The sample lists a few hundred thousand clones; approximately 91% were seen once. Sequenced sample: PBMCs or T cells enriched from blood (not recorded which). The source of these receptors is a woman between 40 and 50 years old who had recovered from COVID-19.

This sequence joins TRBV19 and TRBJ2-1; no clear D. CDR3 length: 12 residues. Deletions cut 6 bases from V and 9 bases from J, with 12 bases between. CDR1 LNHDA and CDR2 SQIVND come from the germline V gene (reference sequence). The CDR3 nucleotides are TGTGCCAGTAGGTTGGGCCCCACTGAGCAGTTCTTC. This codes for CASRLGPTEQFF. The complete variable domain, with remaining parts taken from reference TRBV19 and TRBJ2-1, reads DGGITQSPKYLFRKEGQNVTLSCEQNLNHDAMYWYRQDPGQGLRLIYYSQIVNDFQKGDIAEGYSVSREKKESFPLTVTSAQKNPTAFYLCASRLGPTEQFFGPGTRLTVL.

The sample holds one count of this clone. The V gene is TRBV4-2, the J gene TRBJ2-3, with D tentatively TRBD2 (6 bases). The CDR3 is 17 residues long. Germline CDR1 and CDR2: LGHNA and YNFKEQ. Trimming removed 0 bases from V and 3 bases from J, with 16 bases in between. CDR3 sequence reads: CASSQDTEGRVTDTQYF. CDR3 DNA: TGTGCCAGCAGCCAAGATACGGAGGGGCGGGTGACAGATACGCAGTATTTT.

The genes are TRBV19 and TRBJ2-7; TRBD2 matches 14 bases. Germline-derived CDR1 and CDR2 are LNHDA and SQIVND (reference sequence). V lost 3 bases and J lost 2; bases outside the gene matches: 0. This CDR3 region has 15 residues. CDR3 nucleotides: TGTGCCAGTAGTATGACTAGCGGGAGGGCCTACGAGCAGTACTTC. Translated: CASSMTSGRAYEQYF.

The rearrangement uses TRBV3-1 (or the pseudogene TRBV3-2) and TRBJ2-7; 13 bases are a match to TRBD2. Germline trimming cut 3 bases from V and 0 bases from J; bases unmatched to any gene: 8. The CDR3 has 18 amino acids. Germline CDR1 reads LGHDT; CDR2 reads YNNKEL (reference sequence). The CDR3, as DNA: TGTGCCAGCAGCCAGGCCGGGACTAGCGGGATCCACTCCTACGAGCAGTACTTC. Amino acids: CASSQAGTSGIHSYEQYF.

CDR3 residues: CAIKGLAGTGELFF. Written as DNA, the CDR3 is TGTGCCATCAAGGGACTAGCGGGAACCGGGGAGCTGTTTTTT. The rearrangement joins TRBV10-3 to TRBJ2-2, with 13 positions matching TRBD2. J gave up 5 bases and V 7 bases, and 1 base lay outside the gene matches. This CDR3 contains 14 residues. Germline V gives CDR1 ENHRY, CDR2 SYGVKD.

The DNA of the CDR3 is TGTGCCAGCTCACCAATCCAGGTCCAGGGCAACGGAGCTTTCTTT. It yields the protein CASSPIQVQGNGAFF. V and J are TRBV18 and TRBJ1-1, with D possibly matching TRBD1 (5 bases). The CDR3 spans 15 residues. The V gene's germline CDR1 is KGHSH and CDR2 LQKENI. V was clipped by 2 bases and J by 10 bases, with 20 bases between them. Based on the CDR3 plus reference TRBV18 and TRBJ1-1, the full variable domain is NAGVMQNPRHLVRRRGQEARLRCSPMKGHSHVYWYRQLPEEGLKFMVYLQKENIIDESGMPKERFSAEFPKEGPSILRIQQVVRGDSAAYFCASSPIQVQGNGAFFGQGTRLTVV.

The V call is TRBV9, the J call TRBJ2-1; the D is unclear. The CDR3 has 14 residues. The V gene lost 0 bases and the J gene lost 12 bases, with 16 bases spanning the gap. The V gene's germline CDR1 is SGDLS and CDR2 YYNGEE. The CDR3 nucleotides are TGTGCCAGCAGCGTAGAAATGGGCCAGGTGGGGCAGTTCTTC. Amino acids: CASSVEMGQVGQFF.

The chain has TRBV24-1 and TRBJ2-1; possibly TRBD2 for D (5 bases). Germline V gives CDR1 KGHDR, CDR2 SFDVKD. Trimming pared 4 bases from V and 0 bases from J, leaving 18 bases between. The CDR3 extends over 18 amino acids. CDR3 in amino acids: CATSDPGVGRGSYNEQFF. Here the CDR3 DNA reads TGTGCCACCAGTGACCCCGGGGTTGGCAGAGGCTCCTACAATGAGCAGTTCTTC.

The V call is TRBV7-2, the J call TRBJ2-1; perhaps TRBD1 as D (5 bases). Germline V gives CDR1 SGHTA, CDR2 FQGNSA. Trimming removed 1 base at V and 0 bases at J, with 10 bases between. CDR3 length: 16 residues. DNA of the CDR3: TGTGCCAGCAGCTTAGGGGGCTCTAGCTCCTACAATGAGCAGTTCTTC. It codes for CASSLGGSSSYNEQFF.

The chain is built from TRBV5-6 and TRBJ2-1, with unresolved D. Trimming removed 4 bases from V and 5 bases from J, with 13 bases in between. The CDR3 has 14 amino acids. Germline V gene lookup returns CDR1 SGHDT and CDR2 YYEEEE. The CDR3 bases are TGTGCCAGCAGCCTGGCTAGGTGGCACAATGAGCAGTTCTTC. Encoded protein: CASSLARWHNEQFF.

J is TRBJ2-3 and V is TRBV18; maybe TRBD2 (7 bases). V lost 0 bases, J lost 6 bases, and 16 bases lay in between. Germline CDR1 KGHSH, CDR2 LQKENI. CDR3 length: 16 residues. The CDR3 DNA follows: TGTGCCAGCTCACCACCGGCCCCGCGGGGGCGGGATACGCAGTATTTT. Its protein is CASSPPAPRGRDTQYF.

The gene calls are TRBV7-9 and TRBJ2-3; no clear D gene. V was pared by 2 bases and J by 3 bases, with 9 bases between. The CDR3 is 14 residues long. Germline lookup yields CDR1 SEHNR and CDR2 FQNEAQ (reference sequence). The CDR3 coding sequence is TGTGCCAGCAGCTTAAGAACAGAGACAGATACGCAGTATTTT. Residues: CASSLRTETDTQYF.

This chain joins TRBV27 and TRBJ2-5; 7 nucleotides align to TRBD2. CDR3 length: 15 residues. The germline CDR1 and CDR2 sequences are MNHEY and SMNVEV (reference sequence). The ends lost 5 bases at V and 0 bases at J; junction bases unmatched: 6. CDR3 residues: CASSPLTSYQETQYF. DNA for the CDR3: TGTGCCAGCAGTCCCCTGACTAGCTACCAAGAGACCCAGTACTTC.

V gene TRBV27 combines with J gene TRBJ2-1; 13 bases are shared with TRBD2. The junction had 17 bases not matched to a gene; V was cut back by 2 bases and J by 7 bases. The CDR3 sequence is 20 residues long. CDR1 and CDR2 from the germline V gene are MNHEY and SMNVEV (reference sequence). The CDR3 region has the DNA TGTGCCAGCAGTTTACCCCTAGGACTAGCGGGGGACCTCTATAATAATGAGCAGTTCTTC. Translation gives CASSLPLGLAGDLYNNEQFF.

The chain links TRBV12-3 or TRBV12-4 to TRBJ1-2; D not certain. The CDR3 is 13 amino acids. Trimming left V 3 bases short and J 5 bases short, with 10 bases between. CDR3 protein: CASSFLAEYGYTF. The CDR3 coding sequence is TGTGCCAGCAGTTTTCTGGCGGAGTATGGCTACACCTTC.